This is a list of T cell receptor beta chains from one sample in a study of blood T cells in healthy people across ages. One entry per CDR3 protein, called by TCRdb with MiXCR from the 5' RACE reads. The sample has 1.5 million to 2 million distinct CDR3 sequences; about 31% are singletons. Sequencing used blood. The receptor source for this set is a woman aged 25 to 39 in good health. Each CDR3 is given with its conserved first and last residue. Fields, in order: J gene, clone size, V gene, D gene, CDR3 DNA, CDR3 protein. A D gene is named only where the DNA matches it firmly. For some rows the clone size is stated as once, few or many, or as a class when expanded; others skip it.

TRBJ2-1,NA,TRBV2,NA,TGTGCCAGCAGTGCAGGTTCCCAGCGGTTCTCCTACAATGAGCAGTTCTTC,CASSAGSQRFSYNEQFF
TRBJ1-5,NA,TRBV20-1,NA,TGCAGTGCTAGATCGTTCAGGGAAATTAGCAATCAGCCCCAGCATTTT,CSARSFREISNQPQHF
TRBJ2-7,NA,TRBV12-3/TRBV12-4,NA,TGTGCCAGCAGTTTAGGTGCGGGAACAGGGGCCCACTACGAGCAGTACTTC,CASSLGAGTGAHYEQYF
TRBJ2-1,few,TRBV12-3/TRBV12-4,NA,TGTGCCAGCAGCCTGGCGGGGATGGGAAAGTTCTTC,CASSLAGMGKFF
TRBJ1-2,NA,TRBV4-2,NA,TGTGCCAGCAGCCAAGACCCCGACCCCGGGAACTATGGCTACACCTTC,CASSQDPDPGNYGYTF
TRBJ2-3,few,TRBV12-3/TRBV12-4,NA,TGTGCCAGCAGTTGGGTAGGAGATGCGCAGTATTTT,CASSWVGDAQYF
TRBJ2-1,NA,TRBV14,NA,TGTGCCAGCAGCCAGGTCAGGTACAATGAGCAGTTCTTC,CASSQVRYNEQFF
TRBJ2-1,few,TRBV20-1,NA,TGCAGTGGGAACAGGGCCACAGGCAATGAGCAGTTCTTC,CSGNRATGNEQFF
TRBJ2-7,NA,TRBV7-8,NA,TGTGCCAGCAGCTTGGCGATCCACACCTACGAGCAGTACTTC,CASSLAIHTYEQYF
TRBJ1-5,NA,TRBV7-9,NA,TGTGCCAGCAGCTGGGGATTCCATCAGCCCCAGCATTTT,CASSWGFHQPQHF
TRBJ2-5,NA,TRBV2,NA,TGTGCCAGCTATAAAACGGACAGAAGAGAGACCCAGTACTTC,CASYKTDRRETQYF
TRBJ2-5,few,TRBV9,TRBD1,TGTGCCAGCGGTCGACAGGGGCACGGGACCCAGTACTTC,CASGRQGHGTQYF
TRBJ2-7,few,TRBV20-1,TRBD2,TGCAGTGCTAGAGATTTGGCGGGAGGACGCGAGCAGTACTTC,CSARDLAGGREQYF
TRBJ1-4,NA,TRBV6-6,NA,TGTGCCAGCGTGGGTTTGGGTGAAAAACTGTTTTTT,CASVGLGEKLFF
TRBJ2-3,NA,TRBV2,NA,TGTGCCAGCAGCGGCCGCCTATCGGATCGCACAGATACGCAGTATTTT,CASSGRLSDRTDTQYF
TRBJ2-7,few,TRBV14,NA,TGTGCCAGCAGCCAAGATAGGGGGTCTGCGCAGTACTTC,CASSQDRGSAQYF
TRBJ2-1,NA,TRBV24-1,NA,TGTGCCACCACTGACGGTGAATACAATGAGCAGTTCTTC,CATTDGEYNEQFF
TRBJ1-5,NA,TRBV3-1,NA,TGTGCCAGCAGCGGGGGATTTGAAGCCCAGCATTTT,CASSGGFEAQHF
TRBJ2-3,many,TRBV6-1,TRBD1,TGTGCCAGCAGTGACAGGGGGCCCACAGATACGCAGTATTTT,CASSDRGPTDTQYF
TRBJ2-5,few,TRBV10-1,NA,TGCGCCAGCAGTGAGTCGGGAGGCTTGGAGACCCAGTACTTC,CASSESGGLETQYF